This T cell receptor (beta chain) derives from a study of identical twins. Study-wide points: Beta out-of-frame sequences displayed a weaker excess of sharing between twins. Without tracking the same donors, conclusions rested on cross-sectional statistical analysis.

For this clonotype: Antigen: not known.

A universal primer site came from template switching; cDNA carried unique molecular identifiers. MiXCR, applied by TCRdb to the 5' RACE reads, yields one record per CDR3 protein. This sample has about 240,000 distinct CDR3 sequences, with 6% to 8.5% found just once. The CDR3 loop spans 14 amino acids. V dropped 2 bases and J dropped 6 bases, with 11 bases sitting between them. The sample was also linked to a second study, of yellow fever vaccine responses in identical twins.

The chain recombines TRBV12-3 or TRBV12-4 with TRBJ2-1; D might be TRBD2 (6 bases). Material for sequencing was CD8+ T cells sorted from blood. This TCR came from a woman between 18 and 30 years old in good health. CDR3 bases: TGTGCCAGCAGTTTAAAGGGACTTACCAATGAGCAGTTCTTC. Protein: CASSLKGLTNEQFF.